This T cell receptor (beta chain) emerged from a study of blood T cell repertoires in COVID-19. Study-level information: The United States, Italy and Spain were the sources of the acute and convalescent COVID-19 samples. PBMCs, B-cell-depleted T cells, or T cells were the source of the cDNA or gDNA that made up the material.

In the original analysis: Estimates of nucleated cell counts were drawn from the amplification of reference gene primers. Produced via immunoSEQ multiplex PCR; TCRdb's table is partial and in-frame only. The DNA was the basis for D and trimming; V, J and clone size are from that table. Among under 500,000 clones listed, 75% to 90% were seen once. Germline CDR1 SGDLS, CDR2 YYNGEE. The CDR3 spans 14 residues. V lost 0 bases to trimming and J lost 6 bases; unmatched junction nucleotides: 2. The rearrangement links TRBV9 to TRBJ2-7, with 11 bases fitting TRBD1. Sequenced sample: peripheral blood. The TCR was taken from a woman in her twenties or thirties with acute or convalescent COVID-19. CDR3 region: CASSVGTGGLEQYF. The CDR3, as DNA: TGTGCCAGCAGCGTAGGGACAGGGGGCCTCGAGCAGTACTTC.